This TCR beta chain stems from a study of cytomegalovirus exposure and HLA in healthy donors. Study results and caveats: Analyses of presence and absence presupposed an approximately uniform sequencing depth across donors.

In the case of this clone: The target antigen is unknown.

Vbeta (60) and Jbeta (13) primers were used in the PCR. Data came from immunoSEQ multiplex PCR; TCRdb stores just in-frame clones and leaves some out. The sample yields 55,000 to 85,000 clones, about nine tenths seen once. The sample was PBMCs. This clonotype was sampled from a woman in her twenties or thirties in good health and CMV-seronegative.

The CDR3 loop is CASSFFLGGPDTQYF. CDR3 coding DNA: TGTGCCAGCAGCTTCTTTCTGGGGGGTCCAGATACGCAGTATTTT. The chain has TRBV5-4 and TRBJ2-3; TRBD2 might be the D (6 bases). The CDR3 runs to 15 residues. Germline V CDR1 and CDR2: SGHNT, YYREEE (reference sequence). Trimming cost V 2 bases and J 4 bases, with 14 bases left between them.